This TCR beta chain was sequenced during a study of blood T cell repertoires in COVID-19. Study as a whole: From T cells, B-cell-depleted T cells, or PBMCs came the material, which was cDNA or gDNA.

As processed by the authors: Using reference gene primer amplification, nucleated cell counts were estimated. The data were produced by immunoSEQ multiplex PCR, yet TCRdb's version contains in-frame clones alone and is incomplete. Clone size and V and J calls were adopted from that table, with D and trimming inferred from the DNA. The sample shows roughly 230,000 clones, 80% to 90% of them seen only once. Exposed study participants had met a COVID-19 case within 2 weeks before entry. Trimming stripped 7 bases from V and 0 bases from J, with 10 bases between. Germline assignment: CDR1 LNHDA and CDR2 SQIVND (reference sequence). The CDR3 totals 14 residues.

Sequenced material: PBMCs or T cells enriched from blood (not recorded which). The receptor comes from a woman aged 45-59 years who had been exposed to COVID-19. The chain carries TRBV19 and TRBJ1-3, with D perhaps matching TRBD1 (5 bases). CDR3: CASTDRASGNTIYF. The CDR3 bases are TGTGCCAGTACAGACAGAGCCTCTGGAAACACCATATATTTT.